This TCR beta chain emerged from a study of blood T cell repertoires in COVID-19. Study as a whole: T cells, B-cell-depleted T cells, or PBMCs provided the cDNA or gDNA that served as material.

This clone was counted a single time. Here immunoSEQ multiplex PCR was the method, and the copy in TCRdb shows in-frame clones only, minus some. In the table there are tens of thousands of clones, approximately 85% of which are singletons. Germline CDR1 is KGHSY and CDR2 is FQNENV. This CDR3 has 15 residues. The V and J ends lost 0 bases and 0 bases respectively, with 8 bases between them. The sequence derives from a human donor in a cohort sampled during active COVID-19. The donor label of this sample is uncertain. V usage is TRBV16 and J usage is TRBJ1-2, with D uncertain. Sample: peripheral blood. The CDR3 DNA is TGTGCCAGCAGCCAATCAATCGGTGCTAACTATGGCTACACCTTC. Its translation: CASSQSIGANYGYTF.